The 23 T cell receptor beta chains reported below all come from one sample, sequenced in a study of cytomegalovirus exposure and HLA in healthy donors (dated by TCRdb to the late 2010s). Receptors were amplified or captured by the immunoSEQ multiplex PCR assay. The multiplex PCR relied on a mix of 60 forward primers for TCR Vbeta segments and 13 reverse primers for TCR Jbeta segments. Not all clones reach the TCRdb copy of this immuneACCESS table, which keeps in-frame sequences only. Checked studies attribute under half of the gap to unresolved V genes and leave the rest unexplained. The sample table gives 70,000 or so clones. Of the sample, 0.83% is held by the ten largest clones. Sequenced: PBMCs. Receptors were obtained from a boy aged 5-17 years in good health and CMV-seronegative.

A remark on this clone: Other DNA sequences in this specimen translate into the identical CDR3. This chain's CDR3 is CSVPGSNEQFF. The CDR3, as DNA: TGCAGCGTACCGGGATCCAATGAGCAGTTCTTC. The chain combines TRBV29-1 with TRBJ2-1; possibly TRBD2 for D (5 bases). The V end lost 6 bases, the J end lost 6 bases, and 9 bases lay between the germline ends. The CDR3 consists of 11 residues. Germline V gene sequence: CDR1 SQVTM, CDR2 ANQGSEA.

The chain carries TRBV10-3 and TRBJ1-4; tentative D call: TRBD1 (5 bases). Germline lookup yields CDR1 ENHRY and CDR2 SYGVKD. Trimming took 0 bases from V and 0 from J, leaving 11 bases between them. CDR3 length equals 17 residues. CDR3 in amino acids: CAISESGGGATNEKLFF. The CDR3 DNA reads TGTGCCATCAGTGAGTCGGGAGGAGGGGCAACTAATGAAAAACTGTTTTTT.

The V and J genes are TRBV18 and TRBJ2-1; 8 bases agree with TRBD1. Germline CDR1 KGHSH, CDR2 LQKENI. This CDR3 region has 15 residues. Trimming removed 6 bases from V and 5 bases from J; junction bases left unmatched: 9. The CDR3 here is CASSPGQGRDNEQFF. The CDR3 bases are TGTGCCAGCTCCCCCGGACAGGGCAGGGACAATGAGCAGTTCTTC.

CDR3 nucleotides: TGTGCCAGTAGTTCGACAGAGAACACTGAAGCTTTCTTT. It specifies CASSSTENTEAFF. J is TRBJ1-1 and V is TRBV19; possible D gene TRBD1, 5 bases. V was shortened by 5 bases and J by 1 base, with 8 bases between the two germline ends. The CDR3 runs to 13 residues. The germline gives CDR1 LNHDA, CDR2 SQIVND (reference sequence).

The chain recombines TRBV29-1 with TRBJ2-7, with 9 bases matching TRBD2. CDR3 size: 14 residues. The ends lost 7 bases at V and 4 bases at J; junction bases unmatched: 11. CDR1 and CDR2 from the germline V gene are SQVTM and ANQGSEA. In DNA, the CDR3 is TGCAGCGCTTTAACCGGGACTAGCATGTACGAGCAGTACTTC. Residues: CSALTGTSMYEQYF.

The V gene is TRBV5-1, the J gene TRBJ1-2, with 9 bases lining up with TRBD1. The CDR3 consists of 14 residues. J gave up 8 bases and V 0 bases, and 5 bases lay outside the gene matches. Germline V gives CDR1 SGHRS, CDR2 YFSETQ. CDR3 protein: CASSLAGQGPGYTF. The CDR3 DNA is TGCGCCAGCAGCTTGGCTGGACAGGGGCCGGGCTACACCTTC.

The chain couples TRBV29-1 to TRBJ1-1; tentatively, D is TRBD1 (6 bases). V was trimmed by 5 bases and J by 4 bases, leaving 11 bases between them. Germline V gene data show CDR1 as SQVTM and CDR2 as ANQGSEA. The CDR3 sequence is 12 residues long. CDR3 sequence reads: CSVRQGSTEAFF. Here the CDR3 DNA reads TGCAGCGTTCGGCAGGGGAGCACTGAAGCTTTCTTT.

The CDR3 reads CASSPRTGQGGGYTF. The CDR3 DNA reads as TGTGCCAGCTCACCGCGAACTGGGCAGGGCGGTGGCTACACCTTC. This chain connects TRBV18 to TRBJ1-2, with D maybe TRBD1 (5 bases). V was clipped by 3 bases and J by 7 bases, with 18 bases between them. Germline values: CDR1 KGHSH, CDR2 LQKENI. The CDR3 spans 15 residues.

The rearrangement uses TRBV7-2 and TRBJ2-2, with D unresolved. Germline assignment: CDR1 SGHTA and CDR2 FQGNSA. With 1 base removed from V and 4 bases from J, the gap between germline ends came to 4 bases. CDR3 length: 13 amino acids. The chain's CDR3 is CASSLVSTGELFF. The CDR3 region has the DNA TGTGCCAGCAGCTTAGTGAGCACCGGGGAGCTGTTTTTT.

The J gene is TRBJ1-5, the V gene TRBV30; 8 positions match TRBD1. The CDR3 consists of 14 residues. The J segment lost 2 bases and the V segment lost 3 bases, leaving 3 bases of the junction unmatched. Germline loops: CDR1 GTSNPN, CDR2 SVGIG (reference sequence). In DNA, the CDR3 is TGTGCCTGGAGCCAACAGGGGGGCAATCAGCCCCAGCATTTT. It encodes CAWSQQGGNQPQHF.

The V call is TRBV30, the J call TRBJ1-2; D unresolved. The CDR3 runs to 13 residues. The V end was cut by 5 bases, the J end by 7 bases, with 17 bases between. Per the germline V gene, CDR1 is GTSNPN and CDR2 is SVGIG (reference sequence). CDR3 amino acids: CAWHPGVVGGYTF. The DNA for the CDR3 is TGTGCCTGGCACCCCGGGGTTGTTGGTGGCTACACCTTC.

This sequence joins TRBV6-1 and TRBJ1-2, with D possibly TRBD1 on 6 matching bases. The CDR3 loop spans 14 amino acids. Germline V CDR1 and CDR2: MNHNS, SASEGT. With 6 bases removed from V and 4 bases from J, the gap between germline ends came to 15 bases. CDR3 nucleotide sequence: TGTGCCAGCAGGATACAGGGAGTTATCTATGGCTACACCTTC. Amino acids: CASRIQGVIYGYTF.

The chain links TRBV30 to TRBJ2-1; TRBD1 aligns across 7 bases. After removal of 5 bases from V and 0 bases from J, the junction contained 7 bases not matched to a gene. This CDR3 region has 15 residues. Germline V gives CDR1 GTSNPN, CDR2 SVGIG (reference sequence). The CDR3 DNA follows: TGTGCCTGGGATACAGGGGTTAGCTCCTACAATGAGCAGTTCTTC. Encoded protein: CAWDTGVSSYNEQFF.

V and J are TRBV4-3 and TRBJ2-7; a weak D match, TRBD2 (5 bases). The germline gives CDR1 LGHNA, CDR2 YSLEER. The germline V and J ends were trimmed by 1 base and 4 bases, with 11 bases remaining between them. This CDR3 region has 14 residues. Here the CDR3 reads CASSQGHPGYEQYF. CDR3 bases: TGCGCCAGCAGCCAAGGGCATCCGGGGTACGAGCAGTACTTC.

The J gene is TRBJ2-3, the V gene TRBV5-4; 7 bases fit TRBD2. The CDR3 is 14 amino acids. V was pared by 2 bases and J by 6 bases, with 6 bases of the junction left unmatched. Germline lookup yields CDR1 SGHNT and CDR2 YYREEE (reference sequence). In nucleotides, the CDR3 is TGTGCCAGCAGCTTACTGTCTAGCGGTGATACGCAGTATTTT. Translating gives CASSLLSSGDTQYF.

V gene TRBV18 combines with J gene TRBJ2-6; perhaps TRBD2 as D (7 bases). The germline gives CDR1 KGHSH, CDR2 LQKENI. The germline V and J ends were trimmed by 2 bases and 2 bases, with 10 bases remaining between them. The CDR3 runs 16 residues. CDR3 sequence (DNA): TGTGCCAGCTCACCAACGGGGGGCCCTGGGGCCAACGTCCTGACTTTC. This sequence encodes CASSPTGGPGANVLTF.

The chain links TRBV4-3 to TRBJ2-5, with TRBD2 matching 13 bases. Matching the DNA end better, TRBJ2-7 makes the J call doubtful. CDR3 length: 15 amino acids. From germline, CDR1 is LGHNA and CDR2 YSLEER. The CDR3 region is CASSPGLAGFYEQYF. For the CDR3, the DNA is TGCGCCAGCAGCCCGGGACTAGCGGGATTTTACGAGCAGTACTTC.

V usage is TRBV13 and J usage is TRBJ1-4, with D unresolved. The CDR3 runs to 17 residues. From germline, CDR1 is PRHDT and CDR2 FYEKMQ (reference sequence). V lost 2 bases and J lost 8, with 21 bases in between. As DNA, the CDR3 is TGTGCCAGCAGCTTAAGGAGCGTTGGTGGATCTAGGGAAAAACTGTTTTTT. Its protein product is CASSLRSVGGSREKLFF.

The chain links TRBV9 to TRBJ2-5; 14 nucleotides align to TRBD2. From germline, CDR1 is SGDLS and CDR2 YYNGEE. V gave up 2 bases and J gave up 3 bases; unmatched junction bases: 3. The CDR3 has 16 residues. The CDR3 nucleotides are TGTGCCAGCAGCGTGGGACTAGCGGGAGTGGAAGAGACCCAGTACTTC. This codes for CASSVGLAGVEETQYF.

This chain connects TRBV2 to TRBJ1-2, with D perhaps TRBD1 (5 bases). The CDR3 totals 13 residues. The V end was cut by 4 bases, the J end by 3 bases, with 9 bases between. The germline gives CDR1 SNHLY, CDR2 FYNNEI. CDR3 sequence: CASSGGTDYGYTF. As DNA, the CDR3 is TGTGCCAGCAGTGGCGGGACGGACTATGGCTACACCTTC.

The J gene is TRBJ1-1, the V gene TRBV7-9; weak D call: TRBD1 (6 bases). CDR3 length: 15 residues. V lost 2 bases and J 1 base, leaving 11 bases between the germline ends. CDR1 and CDR2 (germline): SEHNR, FQNEAQ (reference sequence). For the CDR3, the DNA is TGTGCCAGCAGCTTATCAGGACAGCCGAACACTGAAGCTTTCTTT. Its protein is CASSLSGQPNTEAFF.

The rearrangement uses TRBV19 and TRBJ1-5, with a weak D call TRBD1 (6 bases). This CDR3 region has 15 residues. Germline values: CDR1 LNHDA, CDR2 SQIVND (reference sequence). The V and J ends lost 5 bases and 0 bases respectively, with 11 bases between them. CDR3 loop: CASSLTGNSNQPQHF. CDR3 nucleotides: TGTGCCAGTAGTTTGACAGGAAATAGCAATCAGCCCCAGCATTTT. The full variable domain, completed using reference TRBV19 and TRBJ1-5, is DGGITQSPKYLFRKEGQNVTLSCEQNLNHDAMYWYRQDPGQGLRLIYYSQIVNDFQKGDIAEGYSVSREKKESFPLTVTSAQKNPTAFYLCASSLTGNSNQPQHFGDGTRLSIL.

This rearrangement joins TRBV4-1 to TRBJ2-3; 9 nucleotides agree with TRBD2. The CDR3 is 16 amino acids. The J segment lost 3 bases and the V segment lost 0 bases, leaving 4 bases of the junction unmatched. Germline CDR1 and CDR2: MGHRA and YSYEKL. The CDR3 loop reads CASSQERGGTTDTQYF. CDR3 in DNA: TGCGCCAGCAGCCAAGAGCGGGGGGGGACGACAGATACGCAGTATTTT.